Following are 32 T cell receptor beta chains from one sample sequenced in a study of early T cells in non-severe SARS-CoV-2 infection. Using its own MiXCR run on the 5' RACE reads, TCRdb lists one record per CDR3 protein. Of 45,000 to 65,000 distinct CDR3 sequences listed, around 10% are singletons. The specimen was whole blood. Receptors were obtained from an adult who was a healthcare worker with PCR-confirmed SARS-CoV-2 infection or an uninfected control (not recorded which).

This clonotype was seen at least ten times. This chain joins TRBV7-8 and TRBJ1-2; D is uncertain. This CDR3 spans 14 amino acids. Trimming left V 0 bases short and J 7 bases short, with 12 bases between. Germline V CDR1 and CDR2: SGHVS, FQNEAQ. As DNA, the CDR3 is TGTGCCAGCAGCTTAGCTGACATAATGGGTGGCTACACCTTC. It codes for CASSLADIMGGYTF.

The table lists this clonotype with many counts. The rearrangement joins TRBV19 to TRBJ2-7; weak D call: TRBD1 (5 bases). The V gene lost 5 bases and the J gene lost 7 bases, with 21 bases spanning the gap. The germline CDR1 and CDR2 sequences are LNHDA and SQIVND (reference sequence). The CDR3 length is 15 residues. The CDR3 region is CASSPPDGGAKEQYF. In nucleotides, the CDR3 is TGTGCCAGTAGTCCCCCTGACGGTGGGGCTAAAGAGCAGTACTTC.

A few counts support this clonotype. A much larger clonotype is one base distant, so this may be a read error. V gene TRBV29-1 combines with J gene TRBJ1-2, with D hard to call. V lost 7 bases and J 8 bases, leaving 14 bases between the germline ends. This CDR3 region has 11 residues. Germline CDR1 SQVTM, CDR2 ANQGSEA. The DNA for the CDR3 is TGCAGCGACCTAATCCTGGGGGGCTACACCTTC. Its protein product is CSDLILGGYTF.

This clonotype showed up many times. The CDR3 DNA reads TGTGCCAGCAGCCTTGGGACTAGCGGAAACAATGAGCAGTTCTTC. Encoded protein: CASSLGTSGNNEQFF. V usage is TRBV12-3 or TRBV12-4 and J usage is TRBJ2-1; TRBD2 matches at 11 bases. The length of the CDR3 is 15 residues. J was trimmed by 5 bases and V by 6 bases; bases with no gene match: 6.

A few counts support this clonotype. The chain recombines TRBV20-1 with TRBJ1-2; tentatively, D is TRBD1 (6 bases). V dropped 6 bases and J dropped 8 bases, with 22 bases sitting between them. Looked up from germline, CDR1 is DFQATT and CDR2 is SNEGSKA (reference sequence). This CDR3 comprises 14 residues. CDR3 amino acids: CSAHLRGAIWGYTF. CDR3 DNA sequence: TGCAGTGCCCATCTCAGGGGAGCGATTTGGGGCTACACCTTC.

This clonotype was seen at least ten times. This chain links TRBV7-9 with TRBJ2-1, with 12 positions matching TRBD2. The CDR3 sequence is 19 residues long. From germline, CDR1 is SEHNR and CDR2 FQNEAQ (reference sequence). The trim removed 0 bases at V and 0 bases at J, leaving 6 bases unmatched. CDR3 residues: CASSLAGLAGGSSYNEQFF. CDR3 nucleotides: TGTGCCAGCAGCTTAGCGGGACTAGCGGGTGGGAGCTCCTACAATGAGCAGTTCTTC.

The chain uses TRBV12-3 or TRBV12-4 and TRBJ2-5; tentatively, D is TRBD1 or TRBD2 (7 bases each). Deletions cut 8 bases from V and 5 bases from J, with 21 bases between. The CDR3 is 15 residues long. The CDR3 loop reads CASGQRGGGLETQYF. The CDR3 coding sequence is TGTGCCAGCGGCCAACGGGGAGGGGGCCTCGAGACCCAGTACTTC.

V is TRBV12-3 or TRBV12-4 and J is TRBJ2-1, with a weak D call TRBD1 (6 bases). The V and J ends lost 7 bases and 8 bases respectively, with 21 bases between them. This CDR3 has 15 amino acids. CDR3 residues: CASTWQGQGPHEQFF. The CDR3 DNA is TGTGCCAGCACTTGGCAGGGGCAGGGCCCGCATGAGCAGTTCTTC.

The table lists this clonotype with a few counts. V is TRBV6-5 and J is TRBJ2-6, with 7 bases aligning to TRBD1. Germline V CDR1 and CDR2: MNHEY, SVGAGI. The CDR3 sequence is 16 residues long. The junction had 4 bases not matched to a gene; V was cut back by 5 bases and J by 0 bases. The CDR3 here is CASSDGTVSGANVLTF. The CDR3 coding sequence is TGTGCCAGCAGTGACGGGACAGTCTCTGGGGCCAACGTCCTGACTTTC.

The rearrangement joins TRBV6-4 to TRBJ2-3, with 9 nucleotides matching TRBD2. Germline CDR1 is MRHNA and CDR2 is SNTAGT. The CDR3 consists of 14 residues. V dropped 5 bases and J dropped 1; count of bases not matched to a gene: 1. The CDR3 loop reads CASSQRGGTDTQYF. CDR3 in DNA: TGTGCCAGCAGTCAGCGGGGGGGCACAGATACGCAGTATTTT.

In DNA form, the CDR3 reads TGCAGCGCACGTCCCCCCCCGGACAGGGGAGGAACTGAAGCTTTCTTT. Translation: CSARPPPDRGGTEAFF. The chain links TRBV29-1 to TRBJ1-1; TRBD1 matches 9 bases. This CDR3 is built from 16 residues. Germline V lookup: CDR1 SQVTM, CDR2 ANQGSEA. V was pared by 7 bases and J by 5 bases, with 17 bases of the junction left unmatched.

This clonotype was seen a handful of times. The chain has TRBV28 and TRBJ2-7; 12 bases are a match to TRBD1. V lost 8 bases, J lost 2 bases, and 4 bases stayed unmatched. The CDR3 sequence is 14 residues long. Germline loops: CDR1 MDHEN, CDR2 SYDVKM. This chain's CDR3 is CASRGTGGAYEQYF. CDR3 nucleotide sequence: TGTGCCAGCCGTGGGACAGGGGGCGCCTACGAGCAGTACTTC.

This clonotype was detected only a few times. V gene TRBV7-6 combines with J gene TRBJ2-2, with 9 positions matching TRBD2. The CDR3 totals 16 residues. The germline V gene encodes CDR1 SGHVS and CDR2 FNYEAQ. The J segment lost 4 bases and the V segment lost 1 base, leaving 4 bases of the junction unmatched. As DNA, the CDR3 is TGTGCCAGCAGCTTAGGTCCTAGCGGGATCACCGGGGAGCTGTTTTTT. Translated, it gives CASSLGPSGITGELFF. Drawing the rest from reference TRBV7-6 and TRBJ2-2, the complete variable domain is GAGVSQSPRYKVTKRGQDVALRCDPISGHVSLYWYRQALGQGPEFLTYFNYEAQQDKSGLPNDRFSAERPEGSISTLTIQRTEQRDSAMYRCASSLGPSGITGELFFGEGSRLTVL.

The V gene is TRBV7-2, the J gene TRBJ1-1; D is undetermined. Germline V gene lookup returns CDR1 SGHTA and CDR2 FQGNSA. The CDR3 length is 11 residues. Trimming shortened V by 0 bases and J by 8 bases, and 4 bases separated the two germline ends. The CDR3 protein is CASSLALEAFF. CDR3 sequence (DNA): TGTGCCAGCAGCTTAGCGCTGGAAGCTTTCTTT.

This clonotype was picked up a small number of times. The V gene is TRBV12-3 or TRBV12-4, the J gene TRBJ1-4; D is uncertain. V lost 6 bases and J lost 8, with 10 bases in between. This CDR3 region has 12 residues. The CDR3 nucleotides read TGTGCCAGCAGCTTCGATCGGGAAAAACTGTTTTTT. The encoded protein is CASSFDREKLFF.

This clonotype has just a few counts. This chain joins TRBV28 and TRBJ2-7, with D unclear. CDR3 length equals 14 residues. CDR1 MDHEN and CDR2 SYDVKM come from the germline V gene. Trimming removed 3 bases from V and 7 bases from J, with 16 bases in between. The CDR3 loop reads CASSFSPSLREQYF. The DNA of the CDR3 is TGTGCCAGCAGTTTTTCCCCGTCCTTGCGGGAGCAGTACTTC.

This rearrangement joins TRBV7-9 to TRBJ1-6; perhaps TRBD1 as D (5 bases). CDR3 size: 13 residues. In germline, CDR1 is SEHNR, CDR2 FQNEAQ (reference sequence). The ends were cut back, 5 bases at V and 10 bases at J, with 12 bases in the middle. The CDR3 sequence is CASSPPGSSPLHF. The CDR3, as DNA: TGTGCCAGCAGCCCCCCAGGGAGCTCACCCCTCCACTTT.

This chain connects TRBV10-3 to TRBJ2-7; D is possibly TRBD1 (6 bases). Germline CDR1 and CDR2: ENHRY and SYGVKD. The CDR3 contains 14 residues. Between the trimmed V and J ends, which lost 0 bases and 5 bases, there was a span of 11 bases. As DNA, the CDR3 is TGTGCCATCAGTGAGTCAATCCCAGGGGACGAGCAGTACTTC. It encodes CAISESIPGDEQYF.

This clonotype was picked up one time. The rearrangement uses TRBV7-2 and TRBJ2-3; 7 bases match TRBD2. Germline V CDR1 and CDR2: SGHTA, FQGNSA. The CDR3 covers 13 residues. The junction had 0 bases not matched to a gene; V was cut back by 1 base and J by 5 bases. The CDR3 DNA reads TGTGCCAGCAGCTTAGTAGCGGGAGATACGCAGTATTTT. Residues: CASSLVAGDTQYF.

This chain uses TRBV10-3 with TRBJ1-2; weak D call: TRBD1 (6 bases). The CDR3 extends over 13 amino acids. Trimming left V 3 bases short and J 8 bases short, with 13 bases between. Germline values: CDR1 ENHRY, CDR2 SYGVKD. As DNA, the CDR3 is TGTGCCATCAGTGATGGATGGGGGGGCGGCTACACCTTC. It codes for CAISDGWGGGYTF.

This clonotype was seen ten or more times. The chain couples TRBV5-1 to TRBJ2-1, with D hard to call. V was shortened by 2 bases and J by 7 bases, with 10 bases between the two germline ends. This CDR3 comprises 13 residues. Per the germline V gene, CDR1 is SGHRS and CDR2 is YFSETQ. CDR3: CASSFTTLNEQFF. CDR3 nucleotide sequence: TGCGCCAGCAGCTTCACGACCCTAAATGAGCAGTTCTTC.

V and J are TRBV12-5 and TRBJ2-7; 9 bases line up with TRBD2. Trimming cost V 1 base and J 2 bases; bases outside gene matches: 12. CDR1 is LGHNT, CDR2 FRNRAP, per germline. The CDR3 sequence is 18 residues long. CDR3 DNA: TGTGCTAGTGGTTTGGAACCGGGACTAGCTATTAGACCCTACGAGCAGTACTTC. Protein product: CASGLEPGLAIRPYEQYF.

This clonotype was detected ten times or more. V is TRBV12-3 or TRBV12-4 and J is TRBJ2-7; perhaps D is TRBD1 or TRBD2 (5 bases each). The CDR3 runs 13 residues. V was shortened by 3 bases and J by 4 bases, with 10 bases between the two germline ends. The CDR3: CASSFFGAYEQYF. The CDR3 coding sequence is TGTGCCAGCAGTTTCTTCGGGGCATACGAGCAGTACTTC.

This clonotype was detected ten times or more. The CDR3 loop reads CASSSTKDEQYF. The CDR3 nucleotides read TGTGCCAGCAGCTCGACCAAGGACGAGCAGTACTTC. The V call is TRBV28, the J call TRBJ2-7, with D unresolved. The CDR3 spans 12 residues. The germline V and J ends were trimmed by 6 bases and 5 bases, with 11 bases remaining between them. Germline CDR1 is MDHEN and CDR2 is SYDVKM. The full variable domain, with the rest looked up from reference TRBV28 and TRBJ2-7, is DVKVTQSSRYLVKRTGEKVFLECVQDMDHENMFWYRQDPGLGLRLIYFSYDVKMKEKGDIPEGYSVSREKKERFSLILESASTNQTSMYLCASSSTKDEQYFGPGTRLTVT.

The J gene is TRBJ2-2, the V gene TRBV5-1; D is perhaps TRBD1 (6 bases). V was pared by 3 bases and J by 0 bases, with 15 bases between. CDR3 length: 17 amino acids. Germline lookup yields CDR1 SGHRS and CDR2 YFSETQ. CDR3 sequence: CASSWGLRATNTGELFF. For the CDR3, the DNA is TGCGCCAGCAGCTGGGGGCTGAGGGCCACGAACACCGGGGAGCTGTTTTTT.

The chain carries TRBV6-7 and TRBJ2-7; maybe TRBD2 (5 bases). TRBV6-7 is an ORF for which the function is uncertain. The CDR3 consists of 14 residues. V lost 2 bases to trimming and J lost 4 bases, with 12 bases between them. The CDR3, as DNA: TGTGCCAGCAGTTACCGGGAATGGCCATACGAGCAGTACTTC. This encodes CASSYREWPYEQYF.

This clonotype was observed at least ten times. The chain carries TRBV19 and TRBJ2-7, with TRBD1 matching 7 bases. The ends lost 4 bases at V and 2 bases at J; junction bases unmatched: 14. The CDR3 spans 17 residues. Germline CDR1 and CDR2: LNHDA and SQIVND (reference sequence). This chain's CDR3 is CASSTLRQGRSAYEQYF. CDR3 sequence (DNA): TGTGCCAGTAGTACATTAAGACAGGGACGTTCAGCCTACGAGCAGTACTTC.

This clonotype was found many times. This rearrangement joins TRBV4-2 to TRBJ2-3, with D unresolved. The CDR3 totals 14 residues. Trimming cost V 3 bases and J 1 base, with 8 bases left between them. Germline CDR1 reads LGHNA; CDR2 reads YNFKEQ. The CDR3 here is CASSQAMGTDTQYF. CDR3 DNA sequence: TGTGCCAGCAGCCAGGCTATGGGCACAGATACGCAGTATTTT.

This clonotype was seen more than once but under ten times. The chain has TRBV19 and TRBJ2-1; 10 bases are shared with TRBD2. The CDR3 totals 17 residues. Germline V CDR1 and CDR2: LNHDA, SQIVND (reference sequence). Germline trimming cut 5 bases from V and 0 bases from J; bases unmatched to any gene: 7. The CDR3 bases are TGTGCCAGTAGTTTCGGACTAGCGGACTTCTCCTACAATGAGCAGTTCTTC. This translates into CASSFGLADFSYNEQFF.

The chain combines TRBV28 with TRBJ1-1; the D gene is possibly TRBD1 (5 bases). The germline V and J ends were trimmed by 3 bases and 6 bases, with 14 bases remaining between them. The CDR3 is 14 amino acids. From germline, CDR1 is MDHEN and CDR2 SYDVKM. The CDR3 protein is CASSFVGGRAEAFF. The CDR3 DNA reads as TGTGCCAGCAGTTTTGTGGGGGGTAGGGCTGAAGCTTTCTTT.

This clonotype was counted ten times or more. This sequence joins TRBV7-2 and TRBJ2-3, with D tentatively TRBD1 or TRBD2 (5 bases each). V was shortened by 5 bases and J by 4 bases, with 13 bases between the two germline ends. The CDR3 is made up of 14 amino acids. Looked up from germline, CDR1 is SGHTA and CDR2 is FQGNSA. The CDR3 coding sequence is TGTGCCAGCAGCCCAACCCCGGGGCCAGATACGCAGTATTTT. Amino acid sequence: CASSPTPGPDTQYF.

The sample holds one count of this clonotype. Just one base apart from a much larger clone, this may be a read error. This CDR3 fails to terminate in the conserved phenylalanine or tryptophan, so it likely reflects a read error. This sequence joins TRBV7-9 and TRBJ1-5; 7 bases fit TRBD1. Germline V gene sequence: CDR1 SEHNR, CDR2 FQNEAQ (reference sequence). There are 14 residues in the CDR3. J was trimmed by 4 bases and V by 7 bases; bases with no gene match: 7. Written as DNA, the CDR3 is TGTGCCAGCACGTCAGGGGGGGAGAATCAGCCCCAGCATTCT. The encoded protein is CASTSGGENQPQHS.